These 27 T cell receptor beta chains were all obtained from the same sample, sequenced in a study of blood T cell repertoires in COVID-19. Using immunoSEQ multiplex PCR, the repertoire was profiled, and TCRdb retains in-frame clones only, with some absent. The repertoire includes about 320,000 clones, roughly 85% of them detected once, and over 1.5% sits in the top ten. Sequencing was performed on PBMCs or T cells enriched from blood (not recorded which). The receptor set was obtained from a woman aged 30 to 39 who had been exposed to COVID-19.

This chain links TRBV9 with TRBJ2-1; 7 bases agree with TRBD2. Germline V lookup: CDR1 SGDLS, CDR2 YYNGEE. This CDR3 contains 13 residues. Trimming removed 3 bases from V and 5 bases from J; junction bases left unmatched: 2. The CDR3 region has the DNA TGTGCCAGCAGCGCTAGCGGTAACAATGAGCAGTTCTTC. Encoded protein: CASSASGNNEQFF.

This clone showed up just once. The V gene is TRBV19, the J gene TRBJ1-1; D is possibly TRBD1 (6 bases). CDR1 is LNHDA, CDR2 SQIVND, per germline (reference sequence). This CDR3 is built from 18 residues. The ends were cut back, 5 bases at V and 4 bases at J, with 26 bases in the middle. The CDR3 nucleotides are TGTGCCAGTAGTCCCCGGAACAGGGTGGGATGGGCCGGCACTGAAGCTTTCTTT. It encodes CASSPRNRVGWAGTEAFF.

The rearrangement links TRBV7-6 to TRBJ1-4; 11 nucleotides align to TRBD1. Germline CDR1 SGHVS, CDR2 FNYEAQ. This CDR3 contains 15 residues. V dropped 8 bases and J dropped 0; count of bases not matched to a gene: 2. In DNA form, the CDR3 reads TGTGCCAGCGGACAGGGGGCGGCAACTAATGAAAAACTGTTTTTT. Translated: CASGQGAATNEKLFF.

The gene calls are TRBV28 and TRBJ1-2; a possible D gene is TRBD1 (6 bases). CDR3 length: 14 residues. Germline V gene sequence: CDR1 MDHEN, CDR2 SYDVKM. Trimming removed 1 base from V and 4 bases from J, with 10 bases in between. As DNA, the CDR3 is TGTGCCAGCAGTTTATTTCAGGGGATCTATGGCTACACCTTC. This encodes CASSLFQGIYGYTF.

The CDR3 DNA reads TGTGCCACAGAAGGGGGGGCCAGGCAAGAGACCCAGTACTTC. Translated, it gives CATEGGARQETQYF. The rearrangement joins TRBV7-9 to TRBJ2-5; D may be TRBD2 (7 bases). Deletions cut 10 bases from V and 2 bases from J, with 17 bases between. This CDR3 has 14 amino acids. The V gene's germline CDR1 is SEHNR and CDR2 FQNEAQ (reference sequence).

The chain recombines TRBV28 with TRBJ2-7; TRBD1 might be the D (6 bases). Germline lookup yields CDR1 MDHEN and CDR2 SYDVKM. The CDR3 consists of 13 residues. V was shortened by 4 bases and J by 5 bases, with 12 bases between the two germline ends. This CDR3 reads CASSSGQSHEQYF. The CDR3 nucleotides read TGTGCCAGCAGTTCCGGACAGTCCCACGAGCAGTACTTC.

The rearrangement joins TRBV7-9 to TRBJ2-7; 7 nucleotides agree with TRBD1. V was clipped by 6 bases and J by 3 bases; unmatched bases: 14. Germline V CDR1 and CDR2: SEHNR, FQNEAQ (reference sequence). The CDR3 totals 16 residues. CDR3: CASSRGQFLTDYEQYF. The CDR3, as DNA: TGTGCCAGCAGTAGGGGACAGTTTTTAACGGACTACGAGCAGTACTTC. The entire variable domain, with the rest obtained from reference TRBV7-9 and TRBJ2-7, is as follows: DTGVSQNPRHKITKRGQNVTFRCDPISEHNRLYWYRQTLGQGPEFLTYFQNEAQLEKSRLLSDRFSAERPKGSFSTLEIQRTEQGDSAMYLCASSRGQFLTDYEQYFGPGTRLTVT.

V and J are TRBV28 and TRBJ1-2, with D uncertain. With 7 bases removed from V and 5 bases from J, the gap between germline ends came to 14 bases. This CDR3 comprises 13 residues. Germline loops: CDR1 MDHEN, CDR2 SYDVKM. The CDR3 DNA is TGTGCCAGCAACCCCGTTCAGACATATGGCTACACCTTC. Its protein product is CASNPVQTYGYTF.

CDR3 sequence (DNA): TGTGCCACCAGTGATTACAGGGGGCTCGGCACAGATACGCAGTATTTT. Protein sequence: CATSDYRGLGTDTQYF. V gene TRBV24-1 combines with J gene TRBJ2-3, with 9 bases that match TRBD1. V was pared by 2 bases and J by 1 base, with 3 bases of the junction left unmatched. Germline V gene sequence: CDR1 KGHDR, CDR2 SFDVKD. This CDR3 is built from 16 residues.

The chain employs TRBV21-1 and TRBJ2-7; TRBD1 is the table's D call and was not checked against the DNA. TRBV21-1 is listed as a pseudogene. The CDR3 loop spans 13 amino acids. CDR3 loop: CASSTQTVSEQYF. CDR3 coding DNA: TGTGCCAGCAGCACCCAGACAGTTTCCGAGCAGTACTTC.

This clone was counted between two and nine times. The CDR3 loop reads CASSLQGANSPLHF. CDR3 bases: TGTGCCAGCAGTTTACAGGGGGCTAATTCACCCCTCCACTTT. This rearrangement joins TRBV27 to TRBJ1-6; 8 bases match TRBD1. Germline-derived CDR1 and CDR2 are MNHEY and SMNVEV (reference sequence). The ends lost 2 bases at V and 6 bases at J; junction bases unmatched: 0. The length of the CDR3 is 14 residues.

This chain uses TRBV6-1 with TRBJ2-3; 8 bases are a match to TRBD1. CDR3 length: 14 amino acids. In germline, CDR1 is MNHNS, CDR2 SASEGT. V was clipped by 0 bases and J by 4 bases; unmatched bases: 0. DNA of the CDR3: TGTGCCAGCAGTGAAGCCAGGGGGCCAGATACGCAGTATTTT. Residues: CASSEARGPDTQYF.

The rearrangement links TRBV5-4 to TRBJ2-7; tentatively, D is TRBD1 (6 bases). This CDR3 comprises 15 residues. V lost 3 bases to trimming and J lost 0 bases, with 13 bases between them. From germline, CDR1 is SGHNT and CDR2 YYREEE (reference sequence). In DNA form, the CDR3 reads TGTGCCAGCAGCTCCCAGGGGACGCCCTCCTACGAGCAGTACTTC. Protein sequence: CASSSQGTPSYEQYF.

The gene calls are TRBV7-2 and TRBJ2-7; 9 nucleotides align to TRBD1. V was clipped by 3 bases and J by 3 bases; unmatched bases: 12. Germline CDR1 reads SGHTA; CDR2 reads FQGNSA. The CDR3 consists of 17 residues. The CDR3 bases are TGTGCCAGCAGCTTTATAGGACAGGGGTTTTTTGGCTACGAGCAGTACTTC. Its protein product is CASSFIGQGFFGYEQYF.

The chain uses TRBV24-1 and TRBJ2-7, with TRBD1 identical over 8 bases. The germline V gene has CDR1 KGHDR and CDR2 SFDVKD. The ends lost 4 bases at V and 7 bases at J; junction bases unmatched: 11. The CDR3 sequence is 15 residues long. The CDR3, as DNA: TGTGCCACCAGTGACCCCAGGGGGCAGGATGGGGAGCAGTACTTC. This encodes CATSDPRGQDGEQYF.

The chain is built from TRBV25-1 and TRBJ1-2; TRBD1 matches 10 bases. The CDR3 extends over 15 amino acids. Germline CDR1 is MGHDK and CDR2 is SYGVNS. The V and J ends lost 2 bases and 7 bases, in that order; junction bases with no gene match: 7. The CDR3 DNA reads TGTGCCAGCAGTGAAGGAGGGACAGGGGCCGGTGGCTACACCTTC. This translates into CASSEGGTGAGGYTF.

In DNA form, the CDR3 reads TGTGCCAGCAGTGGGACTACACAAGAGACCCAGTACTTC. The encoded protein is CASSGTTQETQYF. The chain carries TRBV28 and TRBJ2-5, with 7 positions matching TRBD2. The CDR3 totals 13 residues. Germline V gives CDR1 MDHEN, CDR2 SYDVKM. The V gene end was trimmed by 5 bases and the J gene end by 2 bases; junction bases not matched to a gene: 2.

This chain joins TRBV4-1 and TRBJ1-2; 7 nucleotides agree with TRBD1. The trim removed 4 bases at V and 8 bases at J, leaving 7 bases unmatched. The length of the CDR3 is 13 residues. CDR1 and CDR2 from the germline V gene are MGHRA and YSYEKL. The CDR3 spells CASSLRDSEGYTF. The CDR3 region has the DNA TGCGCCAGCAGCCTCAGGGACAGCGAAGGCTACACCTTC.

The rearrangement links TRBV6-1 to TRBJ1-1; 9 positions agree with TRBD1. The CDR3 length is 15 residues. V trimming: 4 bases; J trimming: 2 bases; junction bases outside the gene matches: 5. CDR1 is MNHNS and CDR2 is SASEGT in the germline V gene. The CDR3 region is CASSALTGGNTEAFF. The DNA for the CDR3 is TGTGCCAGCAGTGCGTTGACAGGGGGTAACACTGAAGCTTTCTTT.

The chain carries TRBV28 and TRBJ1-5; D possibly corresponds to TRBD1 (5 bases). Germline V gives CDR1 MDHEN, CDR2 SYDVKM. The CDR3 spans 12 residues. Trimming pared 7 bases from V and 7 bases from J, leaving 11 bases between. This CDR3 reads CASTGLKQPQHF. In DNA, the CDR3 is TGTGCCAGCACAGGGCTTAAGCAGCCCCAGCATTTT.

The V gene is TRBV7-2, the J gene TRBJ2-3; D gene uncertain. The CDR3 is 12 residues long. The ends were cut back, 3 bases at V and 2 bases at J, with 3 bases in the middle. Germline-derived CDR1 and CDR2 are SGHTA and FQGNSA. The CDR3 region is CASSFLTDTQYF. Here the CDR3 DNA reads TGTGCCAGCAGCTTCCTCACAGATACGCAGTATTTT.

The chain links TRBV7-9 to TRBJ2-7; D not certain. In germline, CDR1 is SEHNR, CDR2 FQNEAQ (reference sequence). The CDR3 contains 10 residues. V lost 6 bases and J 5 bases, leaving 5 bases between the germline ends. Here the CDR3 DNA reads TGTGCCAGCAGTATCGACGAGCAGTACTTC. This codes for CASSIDEQYF. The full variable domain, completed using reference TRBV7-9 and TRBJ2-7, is DTGVSQNPRHKITKRGQNVTFRCDPISEHNRLYWYRQTLGQGPEFLTYFQNEAQLEKSRLLSDRFSAERPKGSFSTLEIQRTEQGDSAMYLCASSIDEQYFGPGTRLTVT.

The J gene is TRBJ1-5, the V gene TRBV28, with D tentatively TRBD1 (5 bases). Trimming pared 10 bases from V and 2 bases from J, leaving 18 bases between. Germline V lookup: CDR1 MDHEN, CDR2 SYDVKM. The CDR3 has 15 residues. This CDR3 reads CATTGRVWGNQPQHF. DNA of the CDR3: TGTGCCACCACGGGCAGGGTTTGGGGCAATCAGCCCCAGCATTTT.

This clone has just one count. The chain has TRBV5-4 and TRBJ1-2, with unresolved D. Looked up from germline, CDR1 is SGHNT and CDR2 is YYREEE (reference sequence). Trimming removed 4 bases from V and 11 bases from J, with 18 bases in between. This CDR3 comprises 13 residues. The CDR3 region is CASSDFGPSGYTF. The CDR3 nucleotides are TGTGCCAGCAGCGACTTTGGTCCCAGTGGGTACACCTTC.

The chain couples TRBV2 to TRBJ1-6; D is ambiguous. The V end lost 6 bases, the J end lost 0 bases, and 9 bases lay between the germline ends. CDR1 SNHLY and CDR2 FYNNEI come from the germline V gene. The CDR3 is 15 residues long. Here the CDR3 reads CASRKISSYNSPLHF. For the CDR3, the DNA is TGTGCCAGCAGGAAGATCAGCTCCTATAATTCACCCCTCCACTTT.

CDR3 in amino acids: CASSFYRKINLRSYNSPLHF. The CDR3 coding sequence is TGTGCCAGCAGTTTCTACCGTAAGATTAACCTCCGCTCCTATAATTCACCCCTCCACTTT. This sequence joins TRBV28 and TRBJ1-6; D ambiguous. Trimming removed 3 bases from V and 0 bases from J, with 21 bases in between. The germline gives CDR1 MDHEN, CDR2 SYDVKM. The CDR3 length is 20 residues.

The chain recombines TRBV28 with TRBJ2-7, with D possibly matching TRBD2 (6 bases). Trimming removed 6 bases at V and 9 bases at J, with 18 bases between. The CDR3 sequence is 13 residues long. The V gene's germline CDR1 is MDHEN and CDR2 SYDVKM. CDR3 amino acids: CASSPLLSGRQYF. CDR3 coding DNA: TGTGCCAGCAGCCCGCTACTTAGCGGCAGGCAGTACTTC.